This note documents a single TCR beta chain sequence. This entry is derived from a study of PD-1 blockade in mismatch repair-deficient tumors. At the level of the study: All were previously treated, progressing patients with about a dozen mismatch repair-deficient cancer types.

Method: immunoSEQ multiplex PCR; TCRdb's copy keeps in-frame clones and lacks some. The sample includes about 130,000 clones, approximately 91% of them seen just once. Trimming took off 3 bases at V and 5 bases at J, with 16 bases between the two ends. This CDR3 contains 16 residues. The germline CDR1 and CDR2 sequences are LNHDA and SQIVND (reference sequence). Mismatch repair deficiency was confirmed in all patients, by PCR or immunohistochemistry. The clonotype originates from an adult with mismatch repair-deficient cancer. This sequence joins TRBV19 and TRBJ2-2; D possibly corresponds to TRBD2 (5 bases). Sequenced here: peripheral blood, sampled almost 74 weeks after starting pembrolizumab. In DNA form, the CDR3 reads TGTGCCAGTAGTATCCCTAGGGAGTTTTTTACCGGGGAGCTGTTTTTT. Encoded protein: CASSIPREFFTGELFF.